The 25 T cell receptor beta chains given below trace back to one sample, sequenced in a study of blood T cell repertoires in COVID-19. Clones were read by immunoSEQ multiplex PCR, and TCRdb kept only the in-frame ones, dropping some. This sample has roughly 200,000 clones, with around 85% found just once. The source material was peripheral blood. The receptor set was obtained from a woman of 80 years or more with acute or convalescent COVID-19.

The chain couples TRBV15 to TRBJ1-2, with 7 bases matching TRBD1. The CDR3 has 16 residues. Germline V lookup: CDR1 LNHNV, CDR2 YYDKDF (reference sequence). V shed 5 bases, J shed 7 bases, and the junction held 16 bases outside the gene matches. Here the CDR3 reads CATSPPTGSFYGGYTF. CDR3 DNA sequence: TGTGCCACCAGCCCTCCGACAGGGTCTTTCTATGGTGGCTACACCTTC.

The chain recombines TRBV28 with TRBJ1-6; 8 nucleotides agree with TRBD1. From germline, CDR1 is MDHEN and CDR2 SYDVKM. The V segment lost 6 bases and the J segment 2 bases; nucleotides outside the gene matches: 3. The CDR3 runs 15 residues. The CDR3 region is CASRQGATYNSPLHF. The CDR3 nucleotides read TGTGCCAGCAGGCAGGGGGCCACCTATAATTCACCCCTCCACTTT.

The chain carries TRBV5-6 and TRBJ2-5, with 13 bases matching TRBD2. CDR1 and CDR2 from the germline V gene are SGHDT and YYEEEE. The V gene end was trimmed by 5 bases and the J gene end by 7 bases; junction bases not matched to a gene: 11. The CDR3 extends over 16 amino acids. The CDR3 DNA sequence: TGTGCCAGCAGACTAGCGGGGGGGGCACAGGCGGGGACCCAGTACTTC. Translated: CASRLAGGAQAGTQYF.

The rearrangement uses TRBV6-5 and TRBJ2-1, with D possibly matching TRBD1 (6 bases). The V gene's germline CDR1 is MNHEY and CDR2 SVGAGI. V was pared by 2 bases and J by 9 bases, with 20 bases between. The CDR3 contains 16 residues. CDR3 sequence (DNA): TGTGCCAGCAGTTACCTGACAGGCCTAAGGGGGAGTGAGCAGTTCTTC. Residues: CASSYLTGLRGSEQFF.

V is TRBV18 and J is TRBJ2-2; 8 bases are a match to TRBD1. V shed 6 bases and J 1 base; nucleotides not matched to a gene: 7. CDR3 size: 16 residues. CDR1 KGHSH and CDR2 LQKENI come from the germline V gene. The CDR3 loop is CASSPDRGLNTGELFF. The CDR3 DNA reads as TGTGCCAGCTCTCCTGACAGGGGCCTGAACACCGGGGAGCTGTTTTTT.

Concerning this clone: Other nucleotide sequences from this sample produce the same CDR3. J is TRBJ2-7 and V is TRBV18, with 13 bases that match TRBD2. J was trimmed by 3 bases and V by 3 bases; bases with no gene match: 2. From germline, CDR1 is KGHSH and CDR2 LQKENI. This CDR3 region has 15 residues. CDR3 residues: CASSPGLAGVYEQYF. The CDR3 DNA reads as TGTGCCAGCTCACCCGGACTAGCGGGAGTCTACGAGCAGTACTTC. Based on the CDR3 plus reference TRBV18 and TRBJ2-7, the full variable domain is NAGVMQNPRHLVRRRGQEARLRCSPMKGHSHVYWYRQLPEEGLKFMVYLQKENIIDESGMPKERFSAEFPKEGPSILRIQQVVRGDSAAYFCASSPGLAGVYEQYFGPGTRLTVT.

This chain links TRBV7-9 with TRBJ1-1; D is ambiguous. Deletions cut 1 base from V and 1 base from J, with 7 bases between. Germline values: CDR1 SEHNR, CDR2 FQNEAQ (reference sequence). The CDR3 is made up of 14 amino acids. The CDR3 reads CASSLGQANTEAFF. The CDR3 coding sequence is TGTGCCAGCAGCTTAGGTCAGGCGAACACTGAAGCTTTCTTT. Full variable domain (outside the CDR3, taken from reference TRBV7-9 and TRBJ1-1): DTGVSQNPRHKITKRGQNVTFRCDPISEHNRLYWYRQTLGQGPEFLTYFQNEAQLEKSRLLSDRFSAERPKGSFSTLEIQRTEQGDSAMYLCASSLGQANTEAFFGQGTRLTVV.

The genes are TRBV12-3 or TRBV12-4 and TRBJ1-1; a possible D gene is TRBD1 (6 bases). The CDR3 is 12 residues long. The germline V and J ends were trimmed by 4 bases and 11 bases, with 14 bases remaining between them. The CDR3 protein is CASSSSKGEAFF. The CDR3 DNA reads TGTGCCAGCAGTTCATCGAAGGGGGAGGCTTTCTTT.

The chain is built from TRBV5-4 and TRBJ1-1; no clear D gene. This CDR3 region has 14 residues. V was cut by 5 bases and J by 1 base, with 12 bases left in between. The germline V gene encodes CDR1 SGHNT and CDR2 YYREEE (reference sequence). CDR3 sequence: CASSYGLRNTEAFF. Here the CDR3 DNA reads TGTGCCAGCAGTTACGGACTCAGGAACACTGAAGCTTTCTTT.

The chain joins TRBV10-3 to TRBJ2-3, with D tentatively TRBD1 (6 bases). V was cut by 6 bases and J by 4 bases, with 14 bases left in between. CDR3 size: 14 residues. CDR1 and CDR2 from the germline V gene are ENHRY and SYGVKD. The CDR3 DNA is TGTGCCATCAGCGACAACAGGGCGGCAGATACGCAGTATTTT. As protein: CAISDNRAADTQYF.

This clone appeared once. The CDR3 region is CSVGVSGANVLTF. Written as DNA, the CDR3 is TGCAGCGTTGGAGTTTCTGGGGCCAACGTCCTGACTTTC. This chain connects TRBV29-1 to TRBJ2-6; no clear D gene. Trimming cost V 4 bases and J 1 base, with 5 bases left between them. This CDR3 is built from 13 residues. Germline V gene lookup returns CDR1 SQVTM and CDR2 ANQGSEA.

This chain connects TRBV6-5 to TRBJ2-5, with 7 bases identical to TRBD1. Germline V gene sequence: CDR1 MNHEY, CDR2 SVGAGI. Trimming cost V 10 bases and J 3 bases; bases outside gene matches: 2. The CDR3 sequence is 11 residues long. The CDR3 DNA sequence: TGTGCCACAGGACAGGAAGAGACCCAGTACTTC. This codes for CATGQEETQYF.

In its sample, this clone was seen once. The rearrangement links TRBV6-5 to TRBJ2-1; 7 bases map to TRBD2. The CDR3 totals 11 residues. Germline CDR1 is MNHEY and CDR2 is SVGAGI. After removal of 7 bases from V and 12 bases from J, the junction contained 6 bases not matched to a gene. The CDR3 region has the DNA TGTGCCAGCACATCCGGGACTACGCAGTTCTTC. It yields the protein CASTSGTTQFF.

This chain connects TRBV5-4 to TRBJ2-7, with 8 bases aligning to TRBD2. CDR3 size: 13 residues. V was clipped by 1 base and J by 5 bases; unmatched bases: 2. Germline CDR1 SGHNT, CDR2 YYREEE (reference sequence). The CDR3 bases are TGTGCCAGCAGCTTGCGGGGGGGTCACGAGCAGTACTTC. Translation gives CASSLRGGHEQYF.

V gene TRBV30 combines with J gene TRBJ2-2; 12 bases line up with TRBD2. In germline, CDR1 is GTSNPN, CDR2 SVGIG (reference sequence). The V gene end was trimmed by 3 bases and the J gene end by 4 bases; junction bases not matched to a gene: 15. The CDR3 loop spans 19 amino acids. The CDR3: CAWRKPRLAGGPSTGELFF. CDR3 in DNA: TGTGCCTGGAGAAAGCCCAGGCTAGCGGGAGGGCCGAGCACCGGGGAGCTGTTTTTT.

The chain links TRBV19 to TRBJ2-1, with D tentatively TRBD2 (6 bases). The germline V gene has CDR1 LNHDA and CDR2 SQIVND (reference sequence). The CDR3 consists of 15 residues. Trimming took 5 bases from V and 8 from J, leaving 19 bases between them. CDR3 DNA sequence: TGTGCCAGTAGTCCCCGGGACTCAAATGCCGATGAGCAGTTCTTC. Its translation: CASSPRDSNADEQFF.

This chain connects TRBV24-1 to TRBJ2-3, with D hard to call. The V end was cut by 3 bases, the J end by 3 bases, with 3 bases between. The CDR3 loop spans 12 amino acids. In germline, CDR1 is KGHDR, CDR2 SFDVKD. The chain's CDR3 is CATSDVTDTQYF. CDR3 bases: TGTGCCACCAGTGATGTAACAGATACGCAGTATTTT.

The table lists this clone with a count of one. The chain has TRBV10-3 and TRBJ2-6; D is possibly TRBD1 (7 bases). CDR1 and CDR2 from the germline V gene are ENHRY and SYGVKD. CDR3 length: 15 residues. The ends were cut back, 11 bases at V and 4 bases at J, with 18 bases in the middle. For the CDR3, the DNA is TGTGCCGCCTACAGGGGAGGTCTGGGGGCCAACGTCCTGACTTTC. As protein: CAAYRGGLGANVLTF.

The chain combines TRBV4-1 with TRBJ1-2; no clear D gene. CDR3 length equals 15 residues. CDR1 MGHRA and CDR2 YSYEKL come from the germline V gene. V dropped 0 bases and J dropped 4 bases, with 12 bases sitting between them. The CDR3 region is CASSQEVRVPYGYTF. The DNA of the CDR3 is TGCGCCAGCAGCCAAGAAGTCCGGGTTCCCTATGGCTACACCTTC.

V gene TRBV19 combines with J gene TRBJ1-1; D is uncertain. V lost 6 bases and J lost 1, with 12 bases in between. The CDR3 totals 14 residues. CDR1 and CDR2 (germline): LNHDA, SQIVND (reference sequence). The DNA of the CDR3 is TGTGCCAGTAGAATTAGCAGCGGGAACACTGAAGCTTTCTTT. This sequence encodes CASRISSGNTEAFF. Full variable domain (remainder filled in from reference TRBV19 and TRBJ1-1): DGGITQSPKYLFRKEGQNVTLSCEQNLNHDAMYWYRQDPGQGLRLIYYSQIVNDFQKGDIAEGYSVSREKKESFPLTVTSAQKNPTAFYLCASRISSGNTEAFFGQGTRLTVV.

The CDR3 spells CASSPFSRGSYEQYF. The DNA for the CDR3 is TGTGCCAGCAGCCCCTTTTCGCGGGGATCCTACGAGCAGTACTTC. J is TRBJ2-7 and V is TRBV14; D is possibly TRBD2 (6 bases). The V end was cut by 4 bases, the J end by 1 base, with 14 bases between. From germline, CDR1 is SGHDN and CDR2 FVKESK. This CDR3 has 15 amino acids.

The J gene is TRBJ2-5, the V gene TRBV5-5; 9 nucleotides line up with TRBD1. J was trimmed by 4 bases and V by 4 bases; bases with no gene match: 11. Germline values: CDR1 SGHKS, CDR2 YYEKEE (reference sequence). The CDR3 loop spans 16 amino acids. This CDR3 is CASSILAGQGSETQYF. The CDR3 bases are TGTGCCAGCAGCATCCTCGCGGGACAGGGATCAGAGACCCAGTACTTC.

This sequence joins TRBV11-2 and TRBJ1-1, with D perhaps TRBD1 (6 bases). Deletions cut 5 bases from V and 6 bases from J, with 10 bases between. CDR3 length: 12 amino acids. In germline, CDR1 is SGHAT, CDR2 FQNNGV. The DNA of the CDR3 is TGTGCCAGCAGCAACGAGGGGGCTGAAGCTTTCTTT. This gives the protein CASSNEGAEAFF.

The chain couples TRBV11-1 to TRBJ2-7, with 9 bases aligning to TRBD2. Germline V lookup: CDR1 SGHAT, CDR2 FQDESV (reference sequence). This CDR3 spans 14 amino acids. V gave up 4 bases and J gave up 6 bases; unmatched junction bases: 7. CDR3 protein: CASSSLAGLGEQYF. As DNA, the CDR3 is TGTGCCAGCAGCTCCCTAGCGGGACTAGGCGAGCAGTACTTC.

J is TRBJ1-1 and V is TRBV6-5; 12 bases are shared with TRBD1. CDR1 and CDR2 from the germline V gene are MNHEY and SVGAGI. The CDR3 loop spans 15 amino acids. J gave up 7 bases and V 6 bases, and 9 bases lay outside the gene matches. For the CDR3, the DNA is TGTGCCAGCAGGAGGGACAGGGGGCGCCTTTTTGAAGCTTTCTTT. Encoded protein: CASRRDRGRLFEAFF.